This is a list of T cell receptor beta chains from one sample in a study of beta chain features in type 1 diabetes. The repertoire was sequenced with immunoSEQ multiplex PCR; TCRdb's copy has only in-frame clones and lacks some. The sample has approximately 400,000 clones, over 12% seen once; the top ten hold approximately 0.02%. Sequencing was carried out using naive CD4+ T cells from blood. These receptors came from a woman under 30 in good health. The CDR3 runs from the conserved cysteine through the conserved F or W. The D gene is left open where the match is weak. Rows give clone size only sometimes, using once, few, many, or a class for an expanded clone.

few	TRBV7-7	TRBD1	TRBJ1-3	CASSSGTGGSPQYF	TGTGCTAGCAGCTCCGGGACAGGGGGCAGTCCACAATATTTT
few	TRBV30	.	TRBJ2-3	CAWTRGLNTDTQYF	TGTGCCTGGACGCGCGGACTAAACACAGATACGCAGTATTTT
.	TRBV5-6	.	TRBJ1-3	CATSSVSGNTIYF	TGTGCCACCTCCAGCGTCTCTGGAAACACCATATATTTT
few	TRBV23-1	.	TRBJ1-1	CASSQQAHTEAFF	TGCGCCAGCAGTCAGCAGGCGCACACTGAAGCTTTCTTT
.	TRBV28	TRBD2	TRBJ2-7	CASSPIPGLADYEQYF	TGTGCCAGCAGTCCCATACCGGGACTAGCCGATTACGAGCAGTACTTC
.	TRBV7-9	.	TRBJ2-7	CASSSTGSSSYEQYF	TGTGCCAGCAGCTCCACAGGGAGTAGCTCCTACGAGCAGTACTTC
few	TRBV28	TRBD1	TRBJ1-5	CASSPGTGRKDQPQHF	TGTGCCAGCAGTCCCGGGACAGGGAGGAAGGATCAGCCCCAGCATTTT
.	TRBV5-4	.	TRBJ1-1	CASSSRGEDTEAFF	TGTGCCAGCAGCTCCCGAGGGGAGGACACTGAAGCTTTCTTT
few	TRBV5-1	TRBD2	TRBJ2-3	CASSSPTSGTADTQYF	TGCGCCAGCAGCTCGCCGACTAGCGGGACCGCAGATACGCAGTATTTT
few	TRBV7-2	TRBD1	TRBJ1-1	CASSPGGVNTEAFF	TGTGCCAGCAGTCCAGGGGGCGTTAACACTGAAGCTTTCTTT
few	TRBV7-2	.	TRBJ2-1	CASSFDRRYNEQFF	TGTGCCAGCAGCTTTGACAGGAGATACAATGAGCAGTTCTTC
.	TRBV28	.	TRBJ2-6	CASSLGSSGANVLTF	TGTGCCAGCAGTTTAGGCAGCTCTGGGGCCAACGTCCTGACTTTC
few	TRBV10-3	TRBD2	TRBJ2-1	CAMGLAGAEQFF	TGTGCCATGGGACTAGCGGGAGCGGAGCAGTTCTTC
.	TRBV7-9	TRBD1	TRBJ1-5	CASSDRDRNQPQHF	TGTGCCAGCAGCGACCGGGACAGGAATCAGCCCCAGCATTTT
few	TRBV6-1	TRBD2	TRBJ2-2	CASKLAGNTGELFF	TGTGCCAGCAAGCTAGCGGGGAACACCGGGGAGCTGTTTTTT
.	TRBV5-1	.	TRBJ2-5	CASSLRGFDQETQYF	TGCGCCAGCAGCTTACGGGGATTTGATCAGGAGACCCAGTACTTC
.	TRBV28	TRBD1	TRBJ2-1	CASSSRPGQFYNEQFF	TGTGCCAGCAGTTCACGACCGGGACAGTTCTACAATGAGCAGTTCTTC
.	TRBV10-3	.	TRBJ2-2	CAISGANTGELFF	TGTGCCATCAGTGGCGCGAACACCGGGGAGCTGTTTTTT
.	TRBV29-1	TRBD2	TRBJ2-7	CSVGAGGYNEQYF	TGCAGCGTTGGGGCGGGAGGGTACAACGAGCAGTACTTC
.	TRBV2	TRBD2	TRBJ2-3	CASQTSGTADTQYF	TGTGCCAGCCAAACTAGCGGGACCGCAGATACGCAGTATTTT
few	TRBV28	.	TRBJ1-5	CASSLDIRNQPQHF	TGTGCCAGCAGTTTGGACATTCGAAATCAGCCCCAGCATTTT
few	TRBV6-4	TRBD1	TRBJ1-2	CASSTRQGSYGYTF	TGTGCCAGCAGTACCCGACAGGGAAGCTATGGCTACACCTTC
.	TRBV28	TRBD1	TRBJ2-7	CASSPGQSTNQYF	TGTGCCAGCAGCCCGGGACAGTCTACGAACCAGTACTTC
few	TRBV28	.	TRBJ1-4	CASSLTQVAKLRELFF	TGTGCCAGCAGTCTCACTCAGGTTGCCAAACTGCGAGAACTGTTTTTT
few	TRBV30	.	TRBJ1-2	CAWSPAGYSGYTF	TGTGCCTGGAGCCCCGCGGGGTATTCCGGCTACACCTTC
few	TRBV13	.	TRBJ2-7	CASSLRRGYEQYF	TGTGCCAGCAGCCTCCGGAGGGGTTACGAGCAGTACTTC
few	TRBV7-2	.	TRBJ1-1	CASSSMTGNTEAFF	TGTGCCAGCAGCTCTATGACAGGGAACACTGAAGCTTTCTTT
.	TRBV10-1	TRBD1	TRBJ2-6	CASSATGGFGANVLTF	TGCGCCAGCAGTGCGACAGGGGGCTTTGGGGCCAACGTCCTGACTTTC
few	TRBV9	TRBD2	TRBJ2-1	CASSVDGGLARYNEQFF	TGTGCCAGCAGCGTAGATGGGGGACTAGCGAGGTACAATGAGCAGTTCTTC
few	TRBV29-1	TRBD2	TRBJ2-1	CSLEVRGGLAGDNEQFF	TGCAGTCTTGAGGTCAGGGGAGGACTAGCGGGAGACAATGAGCAGTTCTTC
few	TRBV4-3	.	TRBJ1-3	CASSPQDSFSGNTIYF	TGCGCCAGCAGCCCTCAGGACAGTTTCTCTGGAAACACCATATATTTT
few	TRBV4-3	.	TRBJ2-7	CASSQDLGGREQYF	TGCGCCAGCAGCCAAGATCTCGGGGGGCGCGAGCAGTACTTC
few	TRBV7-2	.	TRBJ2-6	CASSFLRVGRSGANVLTF	TGTGCCAGCAGCTTCCTCAGGGTCGGAAGGTCTGGGGCCAACGTCCTGACTTTC
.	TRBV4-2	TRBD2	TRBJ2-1	CASSQELPSGGSHNEQFF	TGTGCCAGCAGCCAAGAATTGCCTAGCGGTGGATCTCACAATGAGCAGTTCTTC
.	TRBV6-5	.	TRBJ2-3	CASSYGDSEVDTQYF	TGTGCCAGCAGTTACGGGGACTCCGAAGTAGATACGCAGTATTTT
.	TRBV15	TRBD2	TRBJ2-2	CATSRDSFWREHSSTGELFF	TGTGCCACCAGCAGAGATTCTTTTTGGCGGGAGCATTCGAGCACCGGGGAGCTGTTTTTT
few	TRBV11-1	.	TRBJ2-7	CASSLGPGNYYEQYF	TGTGCCAGCAGCTTAGGTCCGGGGAACTACTACGAGCAGTACTTC
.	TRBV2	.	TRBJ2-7	CASMGDLGSTTDEQYF	TGTGCCAGCATGGGGGACTTGGGGAGTACTACGGACGAGCAGTACTTC
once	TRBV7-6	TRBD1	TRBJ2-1	CASSPRTGSYNEQFF	TGTGCCAGCAGCCCCCGGACAGGGAGCTACAATGAGCAGTTCTTC
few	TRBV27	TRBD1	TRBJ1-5	CASSLTGGQPQHF	TGTGCCAGCAGTCTTACAGGGGGTCAGCCCCAGCATTTT
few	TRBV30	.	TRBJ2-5	CAWSLGLQETQYF	TGTGCCTGGAGTCTGGGGCTCCAAGAGACCCAGTACTTC
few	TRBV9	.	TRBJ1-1	CASSVDLGVTNTEAFF	TGTGCCAGCAGCGTAGACCTAGGGGTCACTAACACTGAAGCTTTCTTT
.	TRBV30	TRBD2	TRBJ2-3	CAWTGLAGGWADTQYF	TGTGCCTGGACCGGACTAGCGGGAGGTTGGGCAGATACGCAGTATTTT
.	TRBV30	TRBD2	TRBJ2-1	CAWSNRLAGGPEFF	TGTGCCTGGAGTAATCGACTAGCGGGAGGGCCGGAGTTCTTC